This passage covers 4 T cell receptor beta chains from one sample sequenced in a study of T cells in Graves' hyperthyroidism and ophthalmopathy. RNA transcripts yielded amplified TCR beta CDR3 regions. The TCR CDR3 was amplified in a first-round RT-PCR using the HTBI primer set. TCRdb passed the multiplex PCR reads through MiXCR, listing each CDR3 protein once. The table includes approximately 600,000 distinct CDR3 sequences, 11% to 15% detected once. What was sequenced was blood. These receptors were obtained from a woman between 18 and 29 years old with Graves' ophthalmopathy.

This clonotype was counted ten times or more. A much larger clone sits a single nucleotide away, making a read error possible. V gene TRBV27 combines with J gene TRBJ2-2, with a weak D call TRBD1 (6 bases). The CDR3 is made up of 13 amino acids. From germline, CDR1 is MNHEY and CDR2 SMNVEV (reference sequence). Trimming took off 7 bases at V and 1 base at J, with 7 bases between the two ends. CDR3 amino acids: CASNRVNTGELFF. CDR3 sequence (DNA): TGTGCCAGCAACAGGGTGAACACCGGGGAGCTGTTTTTT.

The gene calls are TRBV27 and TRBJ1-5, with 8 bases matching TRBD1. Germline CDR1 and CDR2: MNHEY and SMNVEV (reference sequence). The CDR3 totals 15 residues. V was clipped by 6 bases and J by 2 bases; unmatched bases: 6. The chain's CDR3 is CASSQAGGGNQPQHF. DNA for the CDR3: TGTGCCAGCAGCCAGGCAGGGGGCGGCAATCAGCCCCAGCATTTT.

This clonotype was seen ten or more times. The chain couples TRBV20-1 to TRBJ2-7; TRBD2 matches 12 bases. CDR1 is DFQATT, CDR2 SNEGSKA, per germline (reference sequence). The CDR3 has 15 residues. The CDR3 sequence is CSAGLAGGPPGEQYF. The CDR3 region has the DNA TGCAGCGCTGGTCTAGCGGGAGGGCCGCCTGGGGAGCAGTACTTC.

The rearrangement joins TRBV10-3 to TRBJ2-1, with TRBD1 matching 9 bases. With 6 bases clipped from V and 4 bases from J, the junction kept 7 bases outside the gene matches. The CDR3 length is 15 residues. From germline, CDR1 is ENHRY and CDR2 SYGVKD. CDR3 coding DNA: TGTGCCATCAGAACCGGGACAGGGTCGTACAATGAGCAGTTCTTC. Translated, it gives CAIRTGTGSYNEQFF.